The 2 T cell receptor beta chains presented below share a single source sample, sequenced in a study of blood T cell repertoires in COVID-19. TCRdb's copy holds only in-frame clones and misses some; the assay was immunoSEQ multiplex PCR. The sample comprises some 400,000 clones, roughly nine tenths of which are singletons, and 1% to 1.3% rests with the top ten. The specimen sequenced was PBMCs or T cells enriched from blood (not recorded which). Source of these receptors: a man under 40 who had recovered from COVID-19.

The rearrangement links TRBV24-1 to TRBJ2-1; 10 bases map to TRBD1. This CDR3 region has 14 residues. Unmatched junction bases numbered 4, after V lost 5 bases and J lost 7 bases. Germline assignment: CDR1 KGHDR and CDR2 SFDVKD. The CDR3 sequence is CATSGGTGENEQFF. DNA of the CDR3: TGTGCCACCAGTGGCGGGACAGGGGAAAATGAGCAGTTCTTC.

The CDR3 DNA is TGTGCCAGCAGCCCGAGCGGGAGCGGCACAGATACGCAGTATTTT. Its protein product is CASSPSGSGTDTQYF. The J gene is TRBJ2-3, the V gene TRBV9; TRBD2 aligns across 8 bases. The CDR3 has 15 residues. V shed 4 bases, J shed 1 base, and the junction held 5 bases outside the gene matches. Per the germline V gene, CDR1 is SGDLS and CDR2 is YYNGEE.